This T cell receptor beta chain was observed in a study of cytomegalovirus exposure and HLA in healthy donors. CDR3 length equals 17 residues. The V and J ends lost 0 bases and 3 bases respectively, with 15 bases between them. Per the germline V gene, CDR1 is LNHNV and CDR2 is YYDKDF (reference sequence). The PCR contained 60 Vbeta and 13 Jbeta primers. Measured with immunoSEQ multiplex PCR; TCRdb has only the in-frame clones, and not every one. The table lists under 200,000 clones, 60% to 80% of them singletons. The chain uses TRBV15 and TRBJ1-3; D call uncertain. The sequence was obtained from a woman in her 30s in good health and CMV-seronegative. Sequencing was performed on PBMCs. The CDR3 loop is CATSRDRPEASGNTIYF. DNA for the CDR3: TGTGCCACCAGCAGAGATCGCCCGGAGGCGAGTGGAAACACCATATATTTT. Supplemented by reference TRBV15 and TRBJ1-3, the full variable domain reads DAMVIQNPRYQVTQFGKPVTLSCSQTLNHNVMYWYQQKSSQAPKLLFHYYDKDFNNEADTPDNFQSRRPNTSFCFLDIRSPGLGDTAMYLCATSRDRPEASGNTIYFGEGSWLTVV.